These T cell receptor beta chains were read from a single sample in a study of shared clonotypes between healthy human individuals. Assay: immunoSEQ multiplex PCR; the TCRdb copy retains only in-frame clones and omits some. The sample lists under 2.5 million clones; approximately 90% were seen once. Source material: naive CD4+ T cells from PBMCs. The receptors were gathered from a man aged 18 to 29 in good health. Some clones in this sample may be carry-over from other donors' samples. Both conserved end residues are part of each CDR3. A D gene is named only where the DNA matches it firmly.

TRBJ1-2 NA 15 TRBV11-2 CVSSFGEEESYGYTF
TRBJ1-6 NA 15 TRBV30 CAWSVKGVDNSPLHF
TRBJ2-7 NA 12 TRBV29-1 CSVVRQGYEQYF
TRBJ2-7 NA 15 TRBV5-1 CASSLGGLGNYEQYF
TRBJ2-3 NA 15 TRBV28 CASRHDKSGGDTQYF
TRBJ1-2 NA 14 TRBV7-2 CASSLTGASYGYTF
TRBJ1-3 NA 13 TRBV7-9 CASSLEIGNTIYF
TRBJ2-1 NA 14 TRBV6-5 CASSYSPSYNEQFF
TRBJ1-4 NA 16 TRBV28 CASSLETVATNEKLFF
TRBJ1-2 TRBD1 17 TRBV28 CASSHPRTGTGDYGYTF
TRBJ1-5 TRBD1 16 TRBV19 CASSALGTESNQPQHF
TRBJ1-2 NA 17 TRBV1 CTSSQVSRSRTPDGYTF
TRBJ2-4 NA 16 TRBV4-1 CASSQIRGGAKNIQYF
TRBJ2-2 NA 16 TRBV7-8 CASSLWEGANTGELFF